Listed here are 15 T cell receptor beta chains from one sample, sequenced in a study of blood T cells in healthy people across ages. Primers used in a second PCR of roughly 6 to 12 cycles were a sample-barcoded 5' primer and a J-beta primer mix. TCRdb redid the calling of the 5' RACE reads with MiXCR, one entry per CDR3 protein. Of 780,000 or so distinct CDR3 sequences detected, 45% to 70% appear once; the ten largest clones hold roughly 24%. The specimen sequenced was blood. All receptors derive from a man aged 35 to 55 in good health.

This clonotype was counted a few times. The CDR3 here is CSARPNFSGRQADTQYF. CDR3 DNA sequence: TGCAGTGCTAGACCTAATTTTAGCGGGAGACAAGCAGATACGCAGTATTTT. The rearrangement uses TRBV20-1 and TRBJ2-3; 9 nucleotides match TRBD2. The ends lost 2 bases at V and 4 bases at J; junction bases unmatched: 13. Per germline, CDR1 DFQATT and CDR2 SNEGSKA (reference sequence). The CDR3 runs to 17 residues.

J is TRBJ2-1 and V is TRBV7-3; perhaps TRBD1 as D (6 bases). Germline V gives CDR1 SGHTA, CDR2 FQGTGA. Between the trimmed V and J ends, which lost 5 bases and 8 bases, there was a span of 19 bases. There are 15 residues in the CDR3. CDR3: CASSPSGGQGDEQFF. CDR3 DNA sequence: TGTGCCAGCAGCCCCTCTGGGGGCCAGGGCGATGAGCAGTTCTTC.

This clonotype was recorded a few times. The gene calls are TRBV4-1 and TRBJ2-7; D is ambiguous. The J call is uncertain, as TRBJ2-5 better fits the DNA end. From germline, CDR1 is MGHRA and CDR2 YSYEKL. CDR3 length: 12 residues. CDR3 nucleotides: TGCGCCAGCAGCCAAGATTGGGGGACCCAGTACTTC. This codes for CASSQDWGTQYF.

The chain recombines TRBV7-9 with TRBJ2-7; TRBD1 might be the D (5 bases). Germline lookup yields CDR1 SEHNR and CDR2 FQNEAQ (reference sequence). V lost 1 base to trimming and J lost 0 bases, with 10 bases between them. CDR3 length equals 15 residues. The CDR3 region is CASSLEWGGSYEQYF. CDR3 coding DNA: TGTGCCAGCAGCTTAGAGTGGGGCGGCTCCTACGAGCAGTACTTC.

CDR3 residues: CASSGSSGGGYTF. DNA of the CDR3: TGTGCCAGCAGCGGGTCAAGCGGGGGTGGCTACACCTTC. The V gene is TRBV7-2, the J gene TRBJ1-2; TRBD1 is a possible D gene (5 bases). This CDR3 is 13 amino acids long. The germline V and J ends were trimmed by 5 bases and 7 bases, with 14 bases remaining between them. Germline values: CDR1 SGHTA, CDR2 FQGNSA.

This clonotype was found a few times. The chain links TRBV10-3 to TRBJ2-7; 10 bases are shared with TRBD1. This CDR3 has 13 residues. V shed 6 bases and J 5 bases; nucleotides not matched to a gene: 4. Germline V CDR1 and CDR2: ENHRY, SYGVKD. The CDR3 DNA reads TGTGCCATCAGCGGGACAGGGGAGAACGAGCAGTACTTC. The encoded protein is CAISGTGENEQYF.

The gene calls are TRBV11-2 and TRBJ2-7, with 8 bases that match TRBD2. CDR1 and CDR2 (germline): SGHAT, FQNNGV. The V segment lost 8 bases and the J segment 3 bases; nucleotides outside the gene matches: 3. This CDR3 region has 12 residues. The CDR3 protein is CASGGGSYEQYF. CDR3 bases: TGTGCCAGCGGCGGGGGGAGCTACGAGCAGTACTTC.

This clonotype was seen only a few times. CDR3 nucleotides: TGTGCCACCGCAGCTAGCGGGAGGGGCGAGCAGTACTTC. The encoded protein is CATAASGRGEQYF. The genes are TRBV24-1 and TRBJ2-7; 12 nucleotides agree with TRBD2. The CDR3 contains 13 residues. Germline V CDR1 and CDR2: KGHDR, SFDVKD. V trimming: 9 bases; J trimming: 6 bases; junction bases outside the gene matches: 5.

The rearrangement uses TRBV4-2 and TRBJ2-4, with 8 bases fitting TRBD2. CDR1 is LGHNA, CDR2 YNFKEQ, per germline. With 3 bases clipped from V and 5 bases from J, the junction kept 15 bases outside the gene matches. The CDR3 is 18 amino acids. For the CDR3, the DNA is TGTGCCAGCAGCCAGGCGGGGGGTCAAAGTGTTTATGAAAACATTCAGTACTTC. Its translation: CASSQAGGQSVYENIQYF.

This clonotype was found once. The genes are TRBV7-2 and TRBJ2-5; D is perhaps TRBD1 (5 bases). Germline V lookup: CDR1 SGHTA, CDR2 FQGNSA. Trimming cost V 3 bases and J 11 bases, with 13 bases left between them. This CDR3 spans 12 amino acids. The CDR3 protein is CASSFRVSVQYF. CDR3 sequence (DNA): TGTGCCAGCAGCTTCAGGGTATCGGTGCAGTACTTC.

Regarding this clonotype: The junction departs from the called germline gene at one end, perhaps through a read error. The chain combines TRBV2 with TRBJ1-2; D is undetermined. The CDR3 contains 12 residues. Germline lookup yields CDR1 SNHLY and CDR2 FYNNEI. The CDR3 sequence is CASMARYYGYTF. The CDR3 DNA reads as TGCGCCAGCATGGCACGCTACTATGGCTACACCTTC.

This chain uses TRBV12-3 or TRBV12-4 with TRBJ1-5, with 9 bases identical to TRBD1. This CDR3 comprises 16 residues. V dropped 4 bases and J dropped 5; count of bases not matched to a gene: 9. CDR3 DNA: TGTGCCAGCAGTTCCTTGGGGACAGGGACGGATCAGCCCCAGCATTTT. Translation gives CASSSLGTGTDQPQHF.

The V gene is TRBV20-1, the J gene TRBJ2-7; 8 bases agree with TRBD1. The CDR3 length is 15 residues. The J segment lost 6 bases and the V segment lost 0 bases, leaving 10 bases of the junction unmatched. The germline CDR1 and CDR2 sequences are DFQATT and SNEGSKA (reference sequence). CDR3 in DNA: TGCAGTGCTAGAGATCCTGGACAGGGATCCATCGAGCAGTACTTC. Its protein product is CSARDPGQGSIEQYF.

This chain connects TRBV28 to TRBJ1-2, with 9 bases identical to TRBD1. V shed 5 bases, J shed 10 bases, and the junction held 14 bases outside the gene matches. This CDR3 comprises 15 residues. The germline V gene has CDR1 MDHEN and CDR2 SYDVKM. The CDR3 loop is CASSQQGATPATYTF. The DNA of the CDR3 is TGTGCCAGCAGTCAACAGGGGGCGACCCCTGCGACCTACACCTTC.

The rearrangement uses TRBV28 and TRBJ2-7, with 7 bases identical to TRBD2. Trimming at V came to 2 bases and at J to 0 bases, leaving 13 bases not matched to a gene. Germline CDR1 and CDR2: MDHEN and SYDVKM. The CDR3 length is 18 residues. The CDR3: CASSLRLAIATSSYEQYF. The CDR3 coding sequence is TGTGCCAGCAGTTTAAGACTAGCAATCGCCACAAGCTCCTACGAGCAGTACTTC.